This paragraph reports one T cell receptor (beta chain). These data belong to a study of cytomegalovirus exposure and HLA in healthy donors. The V gene lost 4 bases and the J gene lost 6 bases, with 9 bases spanning the gap. Germline CDR1 SGHRS, CDR2 YFSETQ. This CDR3 contains 12 residues. The PCR made use of 60 Vbeta and 13 Jbeta primers. Only in-frame clones appear in the TCRdb table, and some are missing; sequencing was by immunoSEQ multiplex PCR. The sample yields 100,000 to 150,000 clones, more than 65% seen once. The sample was PBMCs. The clonotype originates from a young man in good health and CMV-seropositive. V gene TRBV5-1 combines with J gene TRBJ2-3; unclear D gene. CDR3 in amino acids: CASSPGWDTQYF. CDR3 bases: TGCGCCAGCAGCCCAGGATGGGATACGCAGTATTTT. Using reference TRBV5-1 and TRBJ2-3 for the parts outside the CDR3, the full variable domain is KAGVTQTPRYLIKTRGQQVTLSCSPISGHRSVSWYQQTPGQGLQFLFEYFSETQRNKGNFPGRFSGRQFSNSRSEMNVSTLELGDSALYLCASSPGWDTQYFGPGTRLTVL.